These T cell receptor beta chains were read from a single sample in a study of shared clonotypes between healthy human individuals. Measured with immunoSEQ multiplex PCR; TCRdb has only the in-frame clones, and not every one. The repertoire holds about 2.1 million clones, with 93% as singletons. What was sequenced was naive CD8+ T cells from PBMCs. The receptors stem from a man aged 18 to 29 in good health. Some clones in this sample may be carry-over from other donors' samples. Both conserved end residues are part of each CDR3. Each record gives: clone size, J gene, D gene, V gene, CDR3 protein, CDR3 DNA. The D gene is left open where the match is weak. Rows give clone size only sometimes, using once, few, many, or a class for an expanded clone.

size: NA
J: TRBJ2-7
D: TRBD1
V: TRBV29-1
CDR3: CSAGQGARAYEQYF
DNA: TGCAGCGCAGGACAGGGGGCGCGGGCCTACGAGCAGTACTTC

size: once
J: TRBJ2-2
D: TRBD2
V: TRBV25-1
CDR3: CASSELPSGAGGELFF
DNA: TGTGCCAGCAGTGAATTACCTAGCGGGGCCGGGGGGGAGCTGTTTTTT

size: NA
J: TRBJ1-1
D: NA
V: TRBV19
CDR3: CASYPGTADTEAFF
DNA: TGTGCCAGTTACCCCGGGACGGCTGACACTGAAGCTTTCTTT

size: NA
J: TRBJ2-3
D: NA
V: TRBV29-1
CDR3: CSVDGEFNTQYF
DNA: TGCAGCGTTGATGGAGAGTTCAATACGCAGTATTTT

size: NA
J: TRBJ2-7
D: NA
V: TRBV5-4
CDR3: CASSPGTLDEQYF
DNA: TGTGCCAGCAGCCCTGGGACTTTGGACGAGCAGTACTTC

size: once
J: TRBJ2-2
D: NA
V: TRBV19
CDR3: CASSIGQGTGELFF
DNA: TGTGCCAGTAGTATCGGACAAGGCACCGGGGAGCTGTTTTTT

size: NA
J: TRBJ2-3
D: NA
V: TRBV28
CDR3: CASSQRTFTDTQYF
DNA: TGTGCCAGCAGTCAGCGGACGTTCACAGATACGCAGTATTTT

size: NA
J: TRBJ2-7
D: NA
V: TRBV5-6
CDR3: CASSLATDGYEQYF
DNA: TGTGCCAGCAGCTTGGCAACAGACGGGTACGAGCAGTACTTC

size: NA
J: TRBJ2-7
D: TRBD1
V: TRBV6-5
CDR3: CASSETGDRGEQYF
DNA: TGTGCCAGCAGCGAGACAGGGGACCGAGGCGAGCAGTACTTC

size: NA
J: TRBJ2-7
D: TRBD1
V: TRBV6-1
CDR3: CASRDPGQDYEQYF
DNA: TGTGCCAGCAGAGATCCGGGACAGGACTACGAGCAGTACTTC

size: NA
J: TRBJ1-5
D: NA
V: TRBV2
CDR3: CASSDRDTALNQPQHF
DNA: TGTGCCAGCAGCGACCGGGACACTGCCCTCAATCAGCCCCAGCATTTT

size: NA
J: TRBJ1-1
D: TRBD1
V: TRBV5-1
CDR3: CASRRGTGDLNTEAFF
DNA: TGCGCCAGCAGACGTGGGACAGGGGATTTGAACACTGAAGCTTTCTTT

size: NA
J: TRBJ2-3
D: TRBD2
V: TRBV7-9
CDR3: CASSPRTSGNTDTQYF
DNA: TGTGCCAGCAGCCCACGGACTAGCGGGAACACAGATACGCAGTATTTT

size: NA
J: TRBJ2-7
D: NA
V: TRBV5-6
CDR3: CASSLEWEQYF
DNA: TGTGCCAGCAGCTTGGAGTGGGAGCAGTACTTC

size: NA
J: TRBJ2-7
D: NA
V: TRBV11-2
CDR3: CASSSSPDSLEQYF
DNA: TGTGCCAGCAGTTCTAGTCCCGACAGCCTCGAGCAGTACTTC

size: NA
J: TRBJ2-1
D: TRBD2
V: TRBV28
CDR3: CASSPPGLAGRNEQFF
DNA: TGTGCCAGCAGTCCCCCAGGACTAGCGGGACGCAATGAGCAGTTCTTC

size: NA
J: TRBJ2-7
D: NA
V: TRBV7-8
CDR3: CASSLMGSSYEQYF
DNA: TGTGCCAGCAGCTTAATGGGGAGCTCCTACGAGCAGTACTTC

size: NA
J: TRBJ1-1
D: NA
V: TRBV28
CDR3: CASSFWGAEAFF
DNA: TGTGCCAGCAGTTTTTGGGGGGCTGAAGCTTTCTTT

size: NA
J: TRBJ1-1
D: TRBD1
V: TRBV5-4
CDR3: CASSLGWGTDEAFF
DNA: TGTGCCAGCAGCTTGGGTTGGGGGACAGATGAAGCTTTCTTT

size: NA
J: TRBJ2-7
D: NA
V: TRBV13
CDR3: CASSLGATTLYEQYF
DNA: TGTGCCAGCAGCTTAGGGGCTACAACACTTTACGAGCAGTACTTC

size: NA
J: TRBJ2-7
D: NA
V: TRBV2
CDR3: CASSGRQDFRSYEQYF
DNA: TGTGCCAGCAGTGGTCGACAGGATTTTCGGTCCTACGAGCAGTACTTC

size: NA
J: TRBJ2-2
D: NA
V: TRBV12-5
CDR3: CASGLVPPPGNTGELFF
DNA: TGTGCTAGTGGTTTGGTTCCCCCCCCTGGGAACACCGGGGAGCTGTTTTTT

size: NA
J: TRBJ1-2
D: NA
V: TRBV5-4
CDR3: CASIPPGGYGYTF
DNA: TGTGCCAGCATCCCCCCGGGGGGGTATGGCTACACCTTC

size: NA
J: TRBJ2-2
D: NA
V: TRBV7-9
CDR3: CASSQFGGAGNTGELFF
DNA: TGTGCCAGCAGCCAATTTGGAGGGGCAGGGAACACCGGGGAGCTGTTTTTT

size: NA
J: TRBJ2-7
D: NA
V: TRBV7-9
CDR3: CASSLAGHSYEQYF
DNA: TGTGCCAGCAGCTTAGCGGGGCACTCCTACGAGCAGTACTTC

size: NA
J: TRBJ2-7
D: NA
V: TRBV7-9
CDR3: CASSLGVVRPSDEQYF
DNA: TGTGCCAGCAGCTTAGGGGTAGTTCGACCATCTGACGAGCAGTACTTC

size: NA
J: TRBJ1-4
D: NA
V: TRBV7-9
CDR3: CASSLVGEKLFF
DNA: TGTGCCAGCAGCTTAGTCGGCGAAAAACTGTTTTTT

size: NA
J: TRBJ2-7
D: TRBD2
V: TRBV28
CDR3: CASSPTGGSSYEQYF
DNA: TGTGCCAGCAGCCCTACGGGGGGGAGCTCCTACGAGCAGTACTTC

size: NA
J: TRBJ2-3
D: TRBD2
V: TRBV27
CDR3: CASRNRLAGGFTDTQYF
DNA: TGTGCCAGCAGAAATCGACTAGCGGGAGGCTTCACAGATACGCAGTATTTT

size: NA
J: TRBJ1-2
D: NA
V: TRBV4-2
CDR3: CASSQDPPGAIPNYGYTF
DNA: TGTGCCAGCAGCCAAGATCCGCCAGGGGCCATCCCTAACTATGGCTACACCTTC

size: NA
J: TRBJ2-7
D: NA
V: TRBV4-2
CDR3: CASSQGASPSYEQYF
DNA: TGTGCCAGCAGCCAAGGGGCTAGCCCCTCCTACGAGCAGTACTTC

size: NA
J: TRBJ2-3
D: TRBD2
V: TRBV2
CDR3: CASSLAGALNTQYF
DNA: TGTGCCAGCAGCTTGGCGGGAGCCCTCAATACGCAGTATTTT

size: once
J: TRBJ2-2
D: TRBD2
V: TRBV11-3
CDR3: CASSLGGLERGELFF
DNA: TGTGCCAGCAGCTTAGGCGGACTAGAGCGCGGGGAGCTGTTTTTT

size: NA
J: TRBJ2-1
D: NA
V: TRBV7-8
CDR3: CASSLDRSQAGNSYNEQFF
DNA: TGTGCCAGCAGCTTAGATCGATCCCAAGCCGGGAACTCCTACAATGAGCAGTTCTTC

size: once
J: TRBJ1-1
D: TRBD1
V: TRBV7-9
CDR3: CASSGDLTGVGTEAFF
DNA: TGTGCCAGCAGCGGAGACTTGACAGGGGTTGGCACTGAAGCTTTCTTT

size: NA
J: TRBJ2-7
D: TRBD2
V: TRBV28
CDR3: CASGTSGRAFEQYF
DNA: TGTGCCAGCGGGACTAGCGGGAGGGCCTTCGAGCAGTACTTC

size: NA
J: TRBJ2-7
D: NA
V: TRBV4-1
CDR3: CASSQGGLSYEQYF
DNA: TGCGCCAGCAGCCAAGGGGGTCTCTCCTACGAGCAGTACTTC

size: NA
J: TRBJ2-7
D: NA
V: TRBV27
CDR3: CASSLSLSSYEQYF
DNA: TGTGCCAGCAGTTTATCGCTCAGCTCCTACGAGCAGTACTTC

size: NA
J: TRBJ2-7
D: NA
V: TRBV7-8
CDR3: CASSFSAYEQYF
DNA: TGTGCCAGCAGCTTCTCCGCCTACGAGCAGTACTTC

size: NA
J: TRBJ1-5
D: NA
V: TRBV28
CDR3: CASRPRVSPRQPQHF
DNA: TGTGCCAGCAGGCCCCGAGTTTCCCCCCGACAGCCCCAGCATTTT

size: NA
J: TRBJ2-7
D: TRBD1
V: TRBV6-1
CDR3: CGTRDRTYEQYF
DNA: TGTGGAACTCGGGACAGGACCTACGAGCAGTACTTC

size: NA
J: TRBJ2-5
D: TRBD1
V: TRBV4-3
CDR3: CASSQDPRTGRTQYF
DNA: TGCGCCAGCAGCCAAGATCCCAGGACAGGGCGGACCCAGTACTTC